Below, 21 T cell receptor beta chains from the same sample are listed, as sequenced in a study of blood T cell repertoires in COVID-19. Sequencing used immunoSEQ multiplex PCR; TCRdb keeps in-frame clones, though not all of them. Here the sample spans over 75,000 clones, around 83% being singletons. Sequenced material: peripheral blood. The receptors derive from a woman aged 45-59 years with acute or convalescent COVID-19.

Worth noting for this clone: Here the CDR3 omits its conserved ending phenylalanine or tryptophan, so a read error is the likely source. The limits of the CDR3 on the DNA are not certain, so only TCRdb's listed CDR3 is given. CDR3 sequence reads: CASSRTGRLAGVI. The V call is TRBV28, the J call TRBJ2-7; no DNA check was done on the table's D call, TRBD2. Germline values: CDR1 MDHEN, CDR2 SYDVKM. The CDR3 has 13 amino acids, counting both end residues.

The CDR3 region is CASSFHGSEVSPLHF. The DNA for the CDR3 is TGTGCCAGCAGCTTTCATGGTTCTGAGGTATCACCCCTCCACTTT. V gene TRBV7-9 combines with J gene TRBJ1-6; unclear D gene. Germline CDR1 and CDR2: SEHNR and FQNEAQ (reference sequence). V was pared by 3 bases and J by 10 bases, with 16 bases between. The CDR3 contains 15 residues.

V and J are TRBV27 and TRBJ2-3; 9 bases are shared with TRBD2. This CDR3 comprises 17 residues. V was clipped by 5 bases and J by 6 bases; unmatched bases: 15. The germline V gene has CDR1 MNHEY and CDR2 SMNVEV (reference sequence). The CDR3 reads CASSRPGLARERDTQYF. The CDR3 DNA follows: TGTGCCAGCAGTCGACCCGGACTAGCGCGGGAAAGGGATACGCAGTATTTT.

CDR3 amino acids: CASSLPTANEKLFF. The CDR3 DNA reads TGTGCCAGCAGCTTGCCCACAGCTAATGAAAAACTGTTTTTT. The J gene is TRBJ1-4, the V gene TRBV5-6; D gene uncertain. CDR3 length equals 14 residues. Germline loops: CDR1 SGHDT, CDR2 YYEEEE. Trimming removed 1 base at V and 3 bases at J, with 7 bases between.

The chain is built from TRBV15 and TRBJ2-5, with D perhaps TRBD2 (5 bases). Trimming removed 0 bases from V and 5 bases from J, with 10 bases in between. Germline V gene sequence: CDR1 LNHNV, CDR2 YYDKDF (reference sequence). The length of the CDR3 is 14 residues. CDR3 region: CATSREGGVETQYF. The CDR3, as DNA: TGTGCCACCAGCAGAGAAGGAGGCGTGGAGACCCAGTACTTC.

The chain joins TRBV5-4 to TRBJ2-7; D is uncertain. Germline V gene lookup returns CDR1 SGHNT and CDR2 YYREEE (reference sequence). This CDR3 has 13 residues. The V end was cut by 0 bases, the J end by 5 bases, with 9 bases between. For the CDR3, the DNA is TGTGCCAGCAGCTTGGAGTTAGCAGACGAGCAGTACTTC. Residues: CASSLELADEQYF.

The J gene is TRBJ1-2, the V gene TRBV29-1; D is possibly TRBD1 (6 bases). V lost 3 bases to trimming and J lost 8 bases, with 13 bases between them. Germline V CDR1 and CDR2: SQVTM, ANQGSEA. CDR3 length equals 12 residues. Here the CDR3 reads CSVDGEGGGYTF. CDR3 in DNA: TGCAGCGTTGACGGGGAGGGGGGCGGCTACACCTTC.

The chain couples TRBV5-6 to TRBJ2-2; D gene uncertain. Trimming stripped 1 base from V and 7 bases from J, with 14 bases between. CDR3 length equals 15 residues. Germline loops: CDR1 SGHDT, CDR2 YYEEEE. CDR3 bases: TGTGCCAGCAGCTTGAGGCGGCCCGGCGTCGGGGAGCTGTTTTTT. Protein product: CASSLRRPGVGELFF.

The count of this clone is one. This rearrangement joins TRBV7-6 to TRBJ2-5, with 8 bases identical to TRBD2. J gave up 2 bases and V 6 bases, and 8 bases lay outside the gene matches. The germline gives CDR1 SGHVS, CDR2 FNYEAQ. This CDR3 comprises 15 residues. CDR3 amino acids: CASSLSGSRQETQYF. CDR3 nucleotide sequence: TGTGCCAGCAGTTTAAGCGGGAGCCGTCAAGAGACCCAGTACTTC.

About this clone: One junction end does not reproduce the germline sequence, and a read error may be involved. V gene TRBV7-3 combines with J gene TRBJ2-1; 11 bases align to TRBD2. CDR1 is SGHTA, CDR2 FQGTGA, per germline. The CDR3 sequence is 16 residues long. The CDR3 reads CASSLTSGSTYNEQFF. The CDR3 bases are TGTGCCAGCAGCCTAACTAGCGGGAGTACCTACAATGAGCAGTTCTTC.

The CDR3 is CASSTSGRMGETQYF. The CDR3 DNA reads TGTGCCAGCAGTACTAGCGGGCGTATGGGAGAGACCCAGTACTTC. The genes are TRBV28 and TRBJ2-5; 9 bases agree with TRBD2. V lost 5 bases, J lost 4 bases, and 8 bases stayed unmatched. Per germline, CDR1 MDHEN and CDR2 SYDVKM. This CDR3 is built from 15 residues.

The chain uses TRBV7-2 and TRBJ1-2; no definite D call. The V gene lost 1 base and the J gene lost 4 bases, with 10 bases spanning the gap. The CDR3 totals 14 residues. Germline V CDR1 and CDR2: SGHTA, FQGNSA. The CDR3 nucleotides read TGTGCCAGCAGCTTAGGGAGGCAGACCTATGGCTACACCTTC. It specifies CASSLGRQTYGYTF.

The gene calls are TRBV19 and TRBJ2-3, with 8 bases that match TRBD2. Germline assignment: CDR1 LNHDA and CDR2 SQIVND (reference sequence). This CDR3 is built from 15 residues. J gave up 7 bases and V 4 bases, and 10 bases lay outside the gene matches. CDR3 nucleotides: TGTGCCAGTAGTACTCTAGCGGGTAGCGGGTATACGCAGTATTTT. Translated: CASSTLAGSGYTQYF.

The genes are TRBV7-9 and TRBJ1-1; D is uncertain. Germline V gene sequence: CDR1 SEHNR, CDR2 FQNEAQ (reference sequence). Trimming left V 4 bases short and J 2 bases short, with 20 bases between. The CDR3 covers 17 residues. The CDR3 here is CASSWRVSSGRNTEAFF. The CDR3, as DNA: TGTGCCAGCAGCTGGAGGGTGAGTAGCGGGAGAAACACTGAAGCTTTCTTT.

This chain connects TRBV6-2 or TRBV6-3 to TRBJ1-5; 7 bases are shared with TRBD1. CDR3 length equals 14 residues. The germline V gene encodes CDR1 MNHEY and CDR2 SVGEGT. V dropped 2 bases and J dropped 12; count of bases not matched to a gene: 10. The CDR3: CASSYPAISGGQHF. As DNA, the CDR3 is TGTGCCAGCAGTTACCCGGCCATCTCAGGGGGCCAGCATTTT.

CDR3 sequence: CASSGDSHSYEQYF. DNA for the CDR3: TGTGCCAGCTCAGGGGACAGCCACTCCTACGAGCAGTACTTC. The rearrangement uses TRBV18 and TRBJ2-7; TRBD1 aligns across 7 bases. The germline CDR1 and CDR2 sequences are KGHSH and LQKENI. CDR3 length: 14 amino acids. V was clipped by 5 bases and J by 0 bases; unmatched bases: 4.

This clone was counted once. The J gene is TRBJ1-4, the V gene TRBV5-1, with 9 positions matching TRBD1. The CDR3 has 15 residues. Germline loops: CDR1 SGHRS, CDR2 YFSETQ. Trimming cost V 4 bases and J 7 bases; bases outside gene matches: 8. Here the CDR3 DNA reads TGCGCCAGCAGCAACGGGACAGGGAGGGGTGAAAAACTGTTTTTT. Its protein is CASSNGTGRGEKLFF.

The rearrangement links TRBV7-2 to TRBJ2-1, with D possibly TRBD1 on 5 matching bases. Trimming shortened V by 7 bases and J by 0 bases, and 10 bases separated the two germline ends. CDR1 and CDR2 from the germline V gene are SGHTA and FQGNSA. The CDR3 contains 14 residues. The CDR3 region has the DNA TGTGCCAGCACTAACGACAGCTCCTACAATGAGCAGTTCTTC. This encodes CASTNDSSYNEQFF.

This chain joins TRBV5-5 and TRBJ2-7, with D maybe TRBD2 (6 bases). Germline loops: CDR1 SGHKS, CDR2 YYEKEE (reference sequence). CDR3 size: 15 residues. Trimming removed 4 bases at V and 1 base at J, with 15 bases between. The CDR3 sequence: CASSREYYVSYEQYF. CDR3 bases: TGTGCCAGCAGCCGGGAGTACTATGTGTCCTACGAGCAGTACTTC.

CDR3 protein: CASSTGLENTQYF. Here the CDR3 DNA reads TGTGCCAGCTCAACAGGTCTAGAGAATACGCAGTATTTT. The V call is TRBV18, the J call TRBJ2-3, with a tentative D call TRBD1 (5 bases). This CDR3 is built from 13 residues. V lost 5 bases, J lost 7 bases, and 13 bases lay in between. Germline V CDR1 and CDR2: KGHSH, LQKENI.

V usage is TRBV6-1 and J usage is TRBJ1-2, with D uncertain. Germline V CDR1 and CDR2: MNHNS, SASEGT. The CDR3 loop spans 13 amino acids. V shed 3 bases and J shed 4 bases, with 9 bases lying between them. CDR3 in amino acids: CASSDVQTYGYTF. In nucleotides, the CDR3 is TGTGCCAGCAGTGATGTACAAACCTATGGCTACACCTTC.